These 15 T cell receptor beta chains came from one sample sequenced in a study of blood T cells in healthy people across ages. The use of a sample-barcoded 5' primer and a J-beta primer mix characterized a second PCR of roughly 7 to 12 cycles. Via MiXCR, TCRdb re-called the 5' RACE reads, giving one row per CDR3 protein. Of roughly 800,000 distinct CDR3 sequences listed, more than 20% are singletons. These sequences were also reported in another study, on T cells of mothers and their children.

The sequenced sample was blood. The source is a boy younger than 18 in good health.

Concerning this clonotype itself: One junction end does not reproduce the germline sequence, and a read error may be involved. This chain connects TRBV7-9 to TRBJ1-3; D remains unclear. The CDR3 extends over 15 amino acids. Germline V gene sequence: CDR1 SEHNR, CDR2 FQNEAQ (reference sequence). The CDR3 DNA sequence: TGTGCCAGCAGCTTTGCATCCGACTCTGGAAGCACCATATATTTT. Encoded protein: CASSFASDSGSTIYF.

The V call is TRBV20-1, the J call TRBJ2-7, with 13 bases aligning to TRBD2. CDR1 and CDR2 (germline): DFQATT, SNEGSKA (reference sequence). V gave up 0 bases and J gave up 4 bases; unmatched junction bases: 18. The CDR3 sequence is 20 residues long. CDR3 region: CSARDLQTIGTSGIGYEQYF. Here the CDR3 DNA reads TGCAGTGCTAGAGATCTCCAGACCATCGGGACTAGCGGGATAGGATACGAGCAGTACTTC.

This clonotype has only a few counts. Here the CDR3 reads CASSFDQPQHF. In DNA, the CDR3 is TGTGCCAGCAGCTTCGATCAGCCCCAGCATTTT. V and J are TRBV7-6 and TRBJ1-5; D is unclear. There are 11 residues in the CDR3. The germline V gene encodes CDR1 SGHVS and CDR2 FNYEAQ. Trimming took 3 bases from V and 5 from J, leaving 2 bases between them.

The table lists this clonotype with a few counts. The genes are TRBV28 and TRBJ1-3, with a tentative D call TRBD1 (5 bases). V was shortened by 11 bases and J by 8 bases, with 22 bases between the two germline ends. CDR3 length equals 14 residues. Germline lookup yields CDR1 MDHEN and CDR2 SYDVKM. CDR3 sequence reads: CASRGVTAGDTIYF. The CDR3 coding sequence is TGTGCCTCCAGAGGGGTCACCGCCGGGGACACCATATATTTT.

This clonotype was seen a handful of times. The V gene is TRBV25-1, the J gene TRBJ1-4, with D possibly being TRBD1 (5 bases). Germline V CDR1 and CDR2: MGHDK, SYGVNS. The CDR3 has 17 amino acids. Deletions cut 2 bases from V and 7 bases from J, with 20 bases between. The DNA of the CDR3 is TGTGCCAGCAGTGAAGGCGATAGGTTGGGACTTAGTGAAAAACTGTTTTTT. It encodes CASSEGDRLGLSEKLFF.

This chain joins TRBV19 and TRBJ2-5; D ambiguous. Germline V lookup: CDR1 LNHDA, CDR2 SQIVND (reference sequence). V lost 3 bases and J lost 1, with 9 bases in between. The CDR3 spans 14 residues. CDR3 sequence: CASSIGDLQETQYF. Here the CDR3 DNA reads TGTGCCAGTAGTATCGGCGACCTCCAAGAGACCCAGTACTTC.

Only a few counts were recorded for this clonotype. The CDR3 DNA is TGCAGCGTTAAGGAGGTCGATGAAAAACTGTTTTTT. It translates to CSVKEVDEKLFF. The genes are TRBV29-1 and TRBJ1-4; D is ambiguous. This CDR3 comprises 12 residues. Germline V gene data show CDR1 as SQVTM and CDR2 as ANQGSEA. V was pared by 5 bases and J by 6 bases, with 10 bases between.

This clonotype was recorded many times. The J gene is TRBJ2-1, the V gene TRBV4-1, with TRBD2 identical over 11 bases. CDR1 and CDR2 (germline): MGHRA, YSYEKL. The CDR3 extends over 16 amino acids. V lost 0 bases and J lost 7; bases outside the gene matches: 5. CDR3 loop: CASSQDPSGGRNEQFF. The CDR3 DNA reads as TGCGCCAGCAGCCAAGACCCTAGCGGGGGGCGGAATGAGCAGTTCTTC.

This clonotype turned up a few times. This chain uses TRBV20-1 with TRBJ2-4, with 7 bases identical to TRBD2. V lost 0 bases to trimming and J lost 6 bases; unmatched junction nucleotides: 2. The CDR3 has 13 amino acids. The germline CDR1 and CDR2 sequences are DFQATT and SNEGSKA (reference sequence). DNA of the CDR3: TGCAGTGCTAGAGAAGCGGGACTAAACATTCAGTACTTC. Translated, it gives CSAREAGLNIQYF.

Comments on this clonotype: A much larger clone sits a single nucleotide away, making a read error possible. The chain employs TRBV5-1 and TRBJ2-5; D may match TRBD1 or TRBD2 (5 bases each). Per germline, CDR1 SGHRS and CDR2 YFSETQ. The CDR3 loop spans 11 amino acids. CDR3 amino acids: CASRVGETQHF. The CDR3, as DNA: TGCGCCAGCAGAGTGGGGGAGACCCAGCACTTC.

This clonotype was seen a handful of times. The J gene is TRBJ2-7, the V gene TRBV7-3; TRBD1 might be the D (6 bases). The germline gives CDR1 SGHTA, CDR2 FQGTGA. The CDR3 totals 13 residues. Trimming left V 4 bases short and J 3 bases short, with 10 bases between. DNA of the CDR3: TGTGCCAGCAGCTCAGCGGACAGCTACGAGCAGTACTTC. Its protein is CASSSADSYEQYF.

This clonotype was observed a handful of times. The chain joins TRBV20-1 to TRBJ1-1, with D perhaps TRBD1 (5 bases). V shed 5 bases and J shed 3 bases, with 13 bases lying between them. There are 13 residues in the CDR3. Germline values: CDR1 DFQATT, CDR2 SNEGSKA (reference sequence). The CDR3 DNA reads TGCAGTGCTCCGGACATCAAGGACACTGAAGCTTTCTTT. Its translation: CSAPDIKDTEAFF.

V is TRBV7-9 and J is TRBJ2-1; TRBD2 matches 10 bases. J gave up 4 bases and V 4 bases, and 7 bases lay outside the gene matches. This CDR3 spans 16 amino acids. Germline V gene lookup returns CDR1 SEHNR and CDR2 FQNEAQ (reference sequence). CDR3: CASSWPETSGYNEQFF. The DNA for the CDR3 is TGTGCCAGCAGCTGGCCCGAGACTAGCGGGTACAATGAGCAGTTCTTC.

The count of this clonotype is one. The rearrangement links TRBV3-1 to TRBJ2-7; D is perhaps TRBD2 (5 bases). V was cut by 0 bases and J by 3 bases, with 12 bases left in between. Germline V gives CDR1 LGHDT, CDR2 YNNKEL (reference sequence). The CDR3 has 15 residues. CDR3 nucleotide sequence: TGTGCCAGCAGCCAAGACGGGGATTCCTTCTACGAGCAGTACTTC. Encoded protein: CASSQDGDSFYEQYF.

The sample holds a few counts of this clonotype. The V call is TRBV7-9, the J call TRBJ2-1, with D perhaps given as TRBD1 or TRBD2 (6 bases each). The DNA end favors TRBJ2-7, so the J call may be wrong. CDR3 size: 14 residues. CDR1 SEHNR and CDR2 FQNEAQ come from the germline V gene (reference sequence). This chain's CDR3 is CASSSRDNLMEQYF. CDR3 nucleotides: TGTGCCAGCAGCTCGCGGGACAACCTTATGGAGCAGTACTTC.